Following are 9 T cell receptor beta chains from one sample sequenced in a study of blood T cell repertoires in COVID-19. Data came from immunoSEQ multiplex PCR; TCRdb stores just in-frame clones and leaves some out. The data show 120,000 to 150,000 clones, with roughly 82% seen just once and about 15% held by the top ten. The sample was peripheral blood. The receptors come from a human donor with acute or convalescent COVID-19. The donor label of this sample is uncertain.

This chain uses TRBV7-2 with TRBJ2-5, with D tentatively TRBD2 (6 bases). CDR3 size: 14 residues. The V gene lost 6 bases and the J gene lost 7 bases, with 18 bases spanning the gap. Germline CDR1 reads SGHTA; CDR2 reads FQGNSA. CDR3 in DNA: TGTGCCAGCAGGGGACCGACTAGTACCTCGACCCAGTACTTC. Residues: CASRGPTSTSTQYF.

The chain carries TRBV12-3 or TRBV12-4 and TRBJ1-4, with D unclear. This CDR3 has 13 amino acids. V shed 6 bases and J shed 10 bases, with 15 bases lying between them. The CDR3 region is CASRNLEELKLFF. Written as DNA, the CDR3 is TGTGCCAGCAGAAATTTGGAGGAGTTAAAACTGTTTTTT.

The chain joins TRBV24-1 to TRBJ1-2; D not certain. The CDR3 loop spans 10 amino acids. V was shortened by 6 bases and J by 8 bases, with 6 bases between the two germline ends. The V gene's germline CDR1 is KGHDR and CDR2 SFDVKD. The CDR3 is CATSRGGYTF. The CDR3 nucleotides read TGTGCCACCAGTCGGGGAGGCTACACCTTC.

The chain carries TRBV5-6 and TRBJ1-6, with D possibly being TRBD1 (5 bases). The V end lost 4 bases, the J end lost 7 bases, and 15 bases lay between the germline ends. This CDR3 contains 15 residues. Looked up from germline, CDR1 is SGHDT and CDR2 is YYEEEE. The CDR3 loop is CASSPPRALNSPLHF. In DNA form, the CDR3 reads TGTGCCAGCAGCCCCCCCAGGGCCCTGAATTCACCCCTCCACTTT. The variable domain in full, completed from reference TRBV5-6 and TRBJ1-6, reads DAGVTQSPTHLIKTRGQQVTLRCSPKSGHDTVSWYQQALGQGPQFIFQYYEEEERQRGNFPDRFSGHQFPNYSSELNVNALLLGDSALYLCASSPPRALNSPLHFGNGTRLTVT.

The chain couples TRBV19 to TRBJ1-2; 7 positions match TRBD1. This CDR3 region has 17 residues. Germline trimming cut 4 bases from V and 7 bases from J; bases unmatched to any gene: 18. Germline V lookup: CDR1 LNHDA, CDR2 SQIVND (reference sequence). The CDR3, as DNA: TGTGCCAGTAGTACATTAGGAAGACAGGGCGCGCAGGTTGGCTACACCTTC. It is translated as CASSTLGRQGAQVGYTF.

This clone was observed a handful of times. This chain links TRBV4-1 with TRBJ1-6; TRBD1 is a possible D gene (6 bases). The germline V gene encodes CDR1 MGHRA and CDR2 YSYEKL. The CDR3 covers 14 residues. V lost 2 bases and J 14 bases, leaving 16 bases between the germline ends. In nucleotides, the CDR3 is TGCGCCAGCAGCCAAACAGGGTCCCCTGCGGCCCTCCACTTT. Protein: CASSQTGSPAALHF.

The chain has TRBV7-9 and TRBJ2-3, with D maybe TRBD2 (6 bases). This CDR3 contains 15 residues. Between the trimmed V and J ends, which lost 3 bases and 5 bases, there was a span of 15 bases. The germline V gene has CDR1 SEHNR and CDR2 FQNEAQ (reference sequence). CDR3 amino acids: CASSFMGTGKDTQYF. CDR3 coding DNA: TGTGCCAGCAGCTTTATGGGGACTGGGAAAGATACGCAGTATTTT.

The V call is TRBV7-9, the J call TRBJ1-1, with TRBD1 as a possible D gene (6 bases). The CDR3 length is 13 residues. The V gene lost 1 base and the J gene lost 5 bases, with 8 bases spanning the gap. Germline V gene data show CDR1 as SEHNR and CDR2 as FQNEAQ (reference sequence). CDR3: CASSLEGETEAFF. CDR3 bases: TGTGCCAGCAGCTTAGAGGGGGAAACTGAAGCTTTCTTT.

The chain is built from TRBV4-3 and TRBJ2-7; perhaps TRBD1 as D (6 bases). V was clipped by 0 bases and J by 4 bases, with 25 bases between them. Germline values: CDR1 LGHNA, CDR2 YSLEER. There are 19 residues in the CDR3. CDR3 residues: CASSQETRTASRRAYEQYF. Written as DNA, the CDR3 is TGCGCCAGCAGCCAAGAAACCAGGACAGCCTCTCGTCGAGCGTACGAGCAGTACTTC.